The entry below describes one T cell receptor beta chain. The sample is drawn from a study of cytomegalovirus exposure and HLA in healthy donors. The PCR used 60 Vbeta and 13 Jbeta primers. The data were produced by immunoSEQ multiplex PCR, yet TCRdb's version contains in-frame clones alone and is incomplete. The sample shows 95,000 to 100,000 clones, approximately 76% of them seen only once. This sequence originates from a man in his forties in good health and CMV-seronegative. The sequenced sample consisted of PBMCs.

In nucleotides, the CDR3 is TGCGCCAGCAGCCCACAGGGGACAGGGGAAGACGAGCAGTACTTC. Its translation: CASSPQGTGEDEQYF. J is TRBJ2-7 and V is TRBV4-1, with 10 bases that match TRBD1. The CDR3 length is 15 residues. V lost 4 bases and J lost 5; bases outside the gene matches: 8. In germline, CDR1 is MGHRA, CDR2 YSYEKL.